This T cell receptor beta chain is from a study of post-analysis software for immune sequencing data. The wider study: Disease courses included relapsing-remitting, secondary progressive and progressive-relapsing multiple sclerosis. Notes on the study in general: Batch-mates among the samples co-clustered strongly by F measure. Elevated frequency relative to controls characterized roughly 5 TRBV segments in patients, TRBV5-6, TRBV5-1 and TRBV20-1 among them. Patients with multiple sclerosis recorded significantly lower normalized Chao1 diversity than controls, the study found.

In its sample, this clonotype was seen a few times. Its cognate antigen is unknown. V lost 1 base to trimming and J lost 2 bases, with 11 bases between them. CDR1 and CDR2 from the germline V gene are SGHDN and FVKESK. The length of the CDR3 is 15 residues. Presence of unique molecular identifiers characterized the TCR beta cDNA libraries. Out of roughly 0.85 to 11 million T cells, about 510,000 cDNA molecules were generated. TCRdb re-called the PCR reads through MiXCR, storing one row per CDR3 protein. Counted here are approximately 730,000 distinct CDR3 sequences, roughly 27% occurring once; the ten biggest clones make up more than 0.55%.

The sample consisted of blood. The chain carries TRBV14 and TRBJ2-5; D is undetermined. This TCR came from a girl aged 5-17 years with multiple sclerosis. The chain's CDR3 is CASSQGSADQETQYF. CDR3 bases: TGTGCCAGCAGCCAAGGTTCAGCCGATCAAGAGACCCAGTACTTC. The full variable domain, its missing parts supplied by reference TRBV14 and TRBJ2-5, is EAGVTQFPSHSVIEKGQTVTLRCDPISGHDNLYWYRRVMGKEIKFLLHFVKESKQDESGMPNNRFLAERTGGTYSTLKVQPAELEDSGVYFCASSQGSADQETQYFGPGTRLLVL.